What follows are 31 T cell receptor beta chains derived from one specimen sequenced in a study of T cell responses to AZD1222 COVID-19 vaccine. Profiled with immunoSEQ multiplex PCR; TCRdb holds only in-frame clones, not every one. The sample carries about 100,000 clones, approximately 89% recorded once. Sequenced material: peripheral blood, taken on day 0 of MenACWY control vaccination. These receptors originate from an adult in good health.

This rearrangement joins TRBV7-2 to TRBJ2-1; 7 bases fit TRBD1. Germline V gives CDR1 SGHTA, CDR2 FQGNSA. V dropped 7 bases and J dropped 7; count of bases not matched to a gene: 13. The CDR3 spans 15 residues. The CDR3: CASTSNLGGSNEQFF. The CDR3 DNA sequence: TGTGCCAGCACCTCAAACTTAGGGGGCTCAAATGAGCAGTTCTTC.

The chain has TRBV9 and TRBJ2-1, with D possibly TRBD2 on 6 matching bases. CDR1 is SGDLS and CDR2 is YYNGEE in the germline V gene. V gave up 0 bases and J gave up 4 bases, with 11 bases separating them. This CDR3 comprises 15 residues. CDR3 in amino acids: CASSVVAANYNEQFF. The CDR3 region has the DNA TGTGCCAGCAGCGTAGTAGCGGCCAATTACAATGAGCAGTTCTTC.

The chain carries TRBV4-1 and TRBJ1-2; D perhaps matches TRBD1 (5 bases). Germline CDR1 and CDR2: MGHRA and YSYEKL. The CDR3 has 13 residues. The V end lost 8 bases, the J end lost 5 bases, and 15 bases lay between the germline ends. The CDR3 reads CASSGTRAYGYTF. The CDR3 bases are TGCGCCAGCTCCGGGACGAGGGCTTATGGCTACACCTTC.

This clone was detected a few times. The gene calls are TRBV28 and TRBJ1-2; D gene unclear. V was clipped by 7 bases and J by 0 bases, with 12 bases between them. The CDR3 runs 14 residues. Germline values: CDR1 MDHEN, CDR2 SYDVKM. This CDR3 is CASNPRPPNYGYTF. Written as DNA, the CDR3 is TGTGCCAGCAATCCGCGGCCTCCTAACTATGGCTACACCTTC.

The chain employs TRBV4-1 and TRBJ1-5, with D unresolved. Germline CDR1 is MGHRA and CDR2 is YSYEKL. The CDR3 totals 15 residues. V was shortened by 0 bases and J by 7 bases, with 13 bases between the two germline ends. DNA for the CDR3: TGCGCCAGCAGCCAAGATGTCTGGGGTGGGCAGCCCCAGCATTTT. It yields the protein CASSQDVWGGQPQHF.

The chain recombines TRBV4-1 with TRBJ1-2, with 7 bases lining up with TRBD1. V lost 3 bases and J lost 8; bases outside the gene matches: 6. Germline-derived CDR1 and CDR2 are MGHRA and YSYEKL. CDR3 length: 13 amino acids. This CDR3 reads CASSHPTGTGYTF. The CDR3 coding sequence is TGCGCCAGCAGCCATCCGACAGGGACAGGCTACACCTTC.

The chain links TRBV19 to TRBJ2-3, with D uncertain. CDR1 is LNHDA and CDR2 is SQIVND in the germline V gene (reference sequence). There are 14 residues in the CDR3. Trimming removed 5 bases at V and 2 bases at J, with 11 bases between. CDR3 loop: CASSWQIHTDTQYF. CDR3 nucleotides: TGTGCCAGTAGTTGGCAGATTCACACAGATACGCAGTATTTT.

The chain couples TRBV5-1 to TRBJ2-1; D may be TRBD2 (6 bases). In germline, CDR1 is SGHRS, CDR2 YFSETQ. CDR3 size: 15 residues. V was cut by 0 bases and J by 2 bases, with 9 bases left in between. As DNA, the CDR3 is TGCGCCAGCAGCTTGGGGGACTTAACCTACAATGAGCAGTTCTTC. Protein sequence: CASSLGDLTYNEQFF.

This chain links TRBV5-4 with TRBJ1-3, with unresolved D. CDR1 is SGHNT and CDR2 is YYREEE in the germline V gene (reference sequence). The CDR3 is 16 amino acids. With 1 base removed from V and 2 bases from J, the gap between germline ends came to 13 bases. The CDR3 region is CASSLKGTFPGNTIYF. The CDR3 nucleotides are TGTGCCAGCAGCTTGAAGGGAACGTTCCCTGGAAACACCATATATTTT.

V usage is TRBV20-1 and J usage is TRBJ1-2; perhaps TRBD1 as D (5 bases). CDR1 DFQATT and CDR2 SNEGSKA come from the germline V gene (reference sequence). The CDR3 is made up of 11 amino acids. The V end lost 5 bases, the J end lost 8 bases, and 12 bases lay between the germline ends. CDR3 residues: CSARDRWGYTF. The CDR3 nucleotides are TGCAGTGCTCGGGACCGCTGGGGCTACACCTTC.

The V call is TRBV6-5, the J call TRBJ1-6; D is unresolved. The V end was cut by 6 bases, the J end by 10 bases, with 13 bases between. The germline gives CDR1 MNHEY, CDR2 SVGAGI. The CDR3 is 13 residues long. The CDR3 is CASRQTAESPLHF. CDR3 coding DNA: TGTGCCAGCAGACAGACGGCGGAATCACCCCTCCACTTT.

The chain employs TRBV28 and TRBJ1-5; 12 bases map to TRBD1. Germline CDR1 and CDR2: MDHEN and SYDVKM. This CDR3 has 14 residues. The V gene end was trimmed by 5 bases and the J gene end by 7 bases; junction bases not matched to a gene: 3. DNA for the CDR3: TGTGCCAGCAGTCCGGGACAGGGGGCACAGCCCCAGCATTTT. It encodes CASSPGQGAQPQHF.

DNA of the CDR3: TGTGCCAGCAGTTCCCTCGGGCGGGACGGAGGGGAGACCCAGTACTTC. Protein: CASSSLGRDGGETQYF. The chain couples TRBV28 to TRBJ2-5; weak D call: TRBD2 (6 bases). Germline-derived CDR1 and CDR2 are MDHEN and SYDVKM. The CDR3 contains 16 residues. V shed 4 bases and J shed 5 bases, with 20 bases lying between them.

V and J are TRBV6-5 and TRBJ2-3, with 11 bases that match TRBD2. The CDR3 runs 14 residues. J gave up 5 bases and V 8 bases, and 6 bases lay outside the gene matches. Germline V gene lookup returns CDR1 MNHEY and CDR2 SVGAGI. The CDR3 region is CASLAGGPGDTQYF. The CDR3, as DNA: TGTGCCAGCTTAGCGGGGGGGCCCGGAGATACGCAGTATTTT.

V and J are TRBV4-3 and TRBJ2-2; D may be TRBD1 (6 bases). CDR1 LGHNA and CDR2 YSLEER come from the germline V gene. This CDR3 comprises 15 residues. Trimming stripped 1 base from V and 1 base from J, with 7 bases between. Here the CDR3 reads CASSQARGNTGELFF. CDR3 in DNA: TGCGCCAGCAGCCAAGCCAGGGGGAACACCGGGGAGCTGTTTTTT.

V gene TRBV6-5 combines with J gene TRBJ1-6; D gene ambiguous. Germline-derived CDR1 and CDR2 are MNHEY and SVGAGI. The CDR3 is made up of 15 amino acids. Trimming left V 7 bases short and J 10 bases short, with 20 bases between. CDR3 sequence reads: CASTSSVSYSSPLHF. The CDR3 DNA reads as TGTGCCAGCACCTCCAGTGTCAGTTACTCCTCACCCCTCCACTTT.

V is TRBV10-1 and J is TRBJ2-3, with D possibly TRBD1 on 6 matching bases. CDR1 is WNHNN and CDR2 is SYGVQD in the germline V gene (reference sequence). The V gene lost 5 bases and the J gene lost 6 bases, with 18 bases spanning the gap. CDR3 size: 15 residues. This chain's CDR3 is CASSWFGRGYDTQYF. In DNA form, the CDR3 reads TGCGCCAGCAGTTGGTTCGGCAGGGGCTACGATACGCAGTATTTT.

The rearrangement links TRBV14 to TRBJ2-2, with TRBD2 matching over 7 bases. V lost 2 bases to trimming and J lost 6 bases; unmatched junction nucleotides: 9. This CDR3 spans 16 amino acids. Per germline, CDR1 SGHDN and CDR2 FVKESK. CDR3: CASSQLGTILAGELFF. The DNA of the CDR3 is TGTGCCAGCAGCCAACTAGGGACTATTTTAGCCGGGGAGCTGTTTTTT.

This chain uses TRBV9 with TRBJ1-1, with unresolved D. The CDR3 totals 14 residues. Trimming cost V 2 bases and J 1 base, with 9 bases left between them. Germline values: CDR1 SGDLS, CDR2 YYNGEE. CDR3 protein: CASSVGRQNTEAFF. CDR3 bases: TGTGCCAGCAGCGTGGGCAGACAGAACACTGAAGCTTTCTTT. Full variable domain (remainder filled in from reference TRBV9 and TRBJ1-1): DSGVTQTPKHLITATGQRVTLRCSPRSGDLSVYWYQQSLDQGLQFLIQYYNGEERAKGNILERFSAQQFPDLHSELNLSSLELGDSALYFCASSVGRQNTEAFFGQGTRLTVV.

This chain uses TRBV4-1 with TRBJ1-1; D unresolved. Per the germline V gene, CDR1 is MGHRA and CDR2 is YSYEKL. V lost 2 bases, J lost 6 bases, and 7 bases lay in between. The CDR3 has 12 amino acids. This CDR3 is CASSQSGAEAFF. The CDR3 nucleotides are TGCGCCAGCAGCCAATCTGGGGCTGAAGCTTTCTTT.

The chain uses TRBV2 and TRBJ2-5; D is undetermined. Germline V CDR1 and CDR2: SNHLY, FYNNEI. CDR3 length: 11 residues. For the CDR3, the DNA is TGTGCACAGAACTACCAAGAGACCCAGTACTTC. Amino acid sequence: CAQNYQETQYF.

V is TRBV7-9 and J is TRBJ2-7; a possible D gene is TRBD1 (6 bases). V was trimmed by 3 bases and J by 2 bases, leaving 11 bases between them. The CDR3 is 14 amino acids. Germline V gene lookup returns CDR1 SEHNR and CDR2 FQNEAQ (reference sequence). CDR3 DNA: TGTGCCAGCAGCTTTCAGGCAGGGGCCTACGAGCAGTACTTC. It specifies CASSFQAGAYEQYF.

This chain uses TRBV2 with TRBJ1-4, with a tentative D call TRBD1 (6 bases). V was pared by 5 bases and J by 2 bases, with 12 bases between. The CDR3 covers 15 residues. The germline CDR1 and CDR2 sequences are SNHLY and FYNNEI. CDR3 in DNA: TGTGCCAGCAGTTTTTACAGGGAGACTAATGAAAAACTGTTTTTT. Encoded protein: CASSFYRETNEKLFF.

The rearrangement uses TRBV19 and TRBJ2-1; 12 bases map to TRBD1. This CDR3 comprises 15 residues. Germline V gene lookup returns CDR1 LNHDA and CDR2 SQIVND (reference sequence). Germline trimming cut 1 base from V and 9 bases from J; bases unmatched to any gene: 4. In DNA, the CDR3 is TGTGCCAGTAGTATAGCGGGACAGGGGGCATTTGAGCAGTTCTTC. Translation: CASSIAGQGAFEQFF.

The genes are TRBV19 and TRBJ1-6; perhaps TRBD1 as D (6 bases). Germline loops: CDR1 LNHDA, CDR2 SQIVND (reference sequence). The CDR3 has 16 amino acids. V lost 4 bases and J 9 bases, leaving 19 bases between the germline ends. CDR3 region: CASSTRTGAQGSPLHF. The DNA for the CDR3 is TGTGCCAGTAGTACCCGGACGGGGGCCCAGGGTTCACCCCTCCACTTT.

The chain couples TRBV19 to TRBJ1-1; D remains ambiguous. Trimming shortened V by 6 bases and J by 4 bases, and 6 bases separated the two germline ends. Germline values: CDR1 LNHDA, CDR2 SQIVND (reference sequence). CDR3 length: 11 residues. The CDR3, as DNA: TGTGCCAGTAGCCTAGGCACTGAAGCTTTCTTT. This encodes CASSLGTEAFF.

The J gene is TRBJ1-5, the V gene TRBV19; D unclear. This CDR3 comprises 13 residues. The V and J ends lost 10 bases and 5 bases respectively, with 15 bases between them. Germline assignment: CDR1 LNHDA and CDR2 SQIVND (reference sequence). The CDR3 DNA sequence: TGTGCCACCTCAGAAGGGAGGGATCAGCCCCAGCATTTT. It codes for CATSEGRDQPQHF.

The chain couples TRBV5-3 to TRBJ2-7, with D hard to call. TRBV5-3 is an ORF for which the function is uncertain. The CDR3 loop spans 12 amino acids. Trimming pared 5 bases from V and 3 bases from J, leaving 9 bases between. CDR3 DNA: TGTGCCAGAAGGAAGTGGGTCTACGAGCAGTACTTC. It is translated as CARRKWVYEQYF.

V usage is TRBV30 and J usage is TRBJ1-2; D is ambiguous. Per germline, CDR1 GTSNPN and CDR2 SVGIG (reference sequence). Trimming cost V 2 bases and J 2 bases, with 12 bases left between them. The CDR3 spans 14 residues. This CDR3 is CAWSMPGQNYGYTF. The CDR3 bases are TGTGCCTGGAGTATGCCCGGGCAGAACTATGGCTACACCTTC.

This clone was counted once. The gene calls are TRBV28 and TRBJ1-2; D gene unclear. Trimming took 2 bases from V and 8 from J, leaving 9 bases between them. Germline lookup yields CDR1 MDHEN and CDR2 SYDVKM. The CDR3 loop spans 12 amino acids. The CDR3 reads CASSLPLGGYTF. The CDR3 DNA reads as TGTGCCAGCAGTTTACCCCTCGGAGGCTACACCTTC.

The chain employs TRBV6-5 and TRBJ1-3; D not resolved. Germline-derived CDR1 and CDR2 are MNHEY and SVGAGI. CDR3 length: 12 residues. The V gene lost 9 bases and the J gene lost 0 bases, with 6 bases spanning the gap. For the CDR3, the DNA is TGTGCCAGGCACGGCTCTGGAAACACCATATATTTT. It is translated as CARHGSGNTIYF.